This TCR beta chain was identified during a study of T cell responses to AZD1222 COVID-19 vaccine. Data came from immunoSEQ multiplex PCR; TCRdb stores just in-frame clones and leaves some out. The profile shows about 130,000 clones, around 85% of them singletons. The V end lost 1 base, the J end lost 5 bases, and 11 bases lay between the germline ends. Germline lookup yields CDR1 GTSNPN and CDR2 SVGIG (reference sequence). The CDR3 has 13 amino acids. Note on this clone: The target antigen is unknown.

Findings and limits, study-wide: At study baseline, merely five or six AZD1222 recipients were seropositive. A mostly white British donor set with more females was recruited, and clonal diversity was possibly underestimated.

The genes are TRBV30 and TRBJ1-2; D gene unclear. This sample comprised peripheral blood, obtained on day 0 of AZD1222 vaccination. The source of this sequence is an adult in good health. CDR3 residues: CAWSGYLGYGYTF. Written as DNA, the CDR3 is TGTGCCTGGAGTGGTTACTTGGGGTATGGCTACACCTTC.